The 24 T cell receptor beta chains given below trace back to one sample, sequenced in a study of blood T cells in healthy people across ages. Then a second PCR, running roughly 7 to 11 cycles, was carried out with a sample-barcoded 5' primer and a J-beta primer mix. TCRdb re-derived calls from the 5' RACE reads in MiXCR, one entry per CDR3 protein. Here the sample spans about 1,400,000 distinct CDR3 sequences, almost 60% being singletons. Sequencing used blood. These receptors all come from a man aged 18 to 30 in good health.

The J gene is TRBJ2-7, the V gene TRBV5-1, with 11 nucleotides matching TRBD2. CDR1 and CDR2 from the germline V gene are SGHRS and YFSETQ. V shed 3 bases and J 0 bases; nucleotides not matched to a gene: 8. The length of the CDR3 is 17 residues. The chain's CDR3 is CASSSGTSGSSSYEQYF. The CDR3 DNA reads TGCGCCAGCAGCTCTGGGACTAGCGGATCAAGCTCCTACGAGCAGTACTTC. Drawing the rest from reference TRBV5-1 and TRBJ2-7, the complete variable domain is KAGVTQTPRYLIKTRGQQVTLSCSPISGHRSVSWYQQTPGQGLQFLFEYFSETQRNKGNFPGRFSGRQFSNSRSEMNVSTLELGDSALYLCASSSGTSGSSSYEQYFGPGTRLTVT.

This chain uses TRBV7-2 with TRBJ2-3; D is tentatively TRBD1 or TRBD2 (5 bases each). CDR1 is SGHTA and CDR2 is FQGNSA in the germline V gene. The CDR3 totals 15 residues. The ends were cut back, 2 bases at V and 2 bases at J, with 11 bases in the middle. The CDR3 nucleotides are TGTGCCAGCAGCTTACCTTGGGACCCCACAGATACGCAGTATTTT. Translation: CASSLPWDPTDTQYF.

The V gene is TRBV6-2 or TRBV6-3, the J gene TRBJ2-1, with D perhaps matching TRBD2 (5 bases). Trimming took off 0 bases at V and 9 bases at J, with 18 bases between the two ends. The CDR3 runs to 16 residues. Germline V CDR1 and CDR2: MNHEY, SVGEGT. CDR3 bases: TGTGCCAGCAGTTACTCGAGGGCTAGACCCCTCGGTGAGCAGTTCTTC. Translated, it gives CASSYSRARPLGEQFF.

The table lists this clonotype with many counts. The chain carries TRBV15 and TRBJ2-1; D possibly corresponds to TRBD2 (6 bases). Germline CDR1 is LNHNV and CDR2 is YYDKDF (reference sequence). The CDR3 extends over 14 amino acids. V lost 1 base and J lost 5, with 9 bases in between. The CDR3 sequence is CATSRASGDNEQFF. In DNA form, the CDR3 reads TGTGCCACCAGCAGAGCCTCGGGAGACAATGAGCAGTTCTTC.

The chain is built from TRBV18 and TRBJ1-4; D is undetermined. Germline values: CDR1 KGHSH, CDR2 LQKENI. This CDR3 spans 14 amino acids. Trimming cost V 2 bases and J 4 bases, with 8 bases left between them. In DNA form, the CDR3 reads TGTGCCAGCTCACCAGTACAGATTAATGAAAAACTGTTTTTT. Its translation: CASSPVQINEKLFF. The full variable domain, completed using reference TRBV18 and TRBJ1-4, is NAGVMQNPRHLVRRRGQEARLRCSPMKGHSHVYWYRQLPEEGLKFMVYLQKENIIDESGMPKERFSAEFPKEGPSILRIQQVVRGDSAAYFCASSPVQINEKLFFGSGTQLSVL.

The V call is TRBV6-6, the J call TRBJ2-5; a weak D match, TRBD1 (6 bases). The CDR3 length is 13 residues. Trimming took off 0 bases at V and 5 bases at J, with 7 bases between the two ends. Germline CDR1 is MNHNY and CDR2 is SVGAGI (reference sequence). CDR3 region: CASSYSGAETQYF. In nucleotides, the CDR3 is TGTGCCAGCAGTTACTCGGGGGCGGAGACCCAGTACTTC.

The chain carries TRBV5-5 and TRBJ2-7; 8 bases are a match to TRBD1. The V gene's germline CDR1 is SGHKS and CDR2 YYEKEE (reference sequence). The CDR3 spans 14 residues. V was pared by 5 bases and J by 4 bases, with 8 bases of the junction left unmatched. CDR3 in amino acids: CASRQDRVWYEQYF. The CDR3 region has the DNA TGTGCCAGCAGGCAGGACAGGGTCTGGTACGAGCAGTACTTC.

This clonotype came up a few times. The chain combines TRBV5-5 with TRBJ2-3; either TRBD1 or TRBD2 may fit D (5 bases each). Per germline, CDR1 SGHKS and CDR2 YYEKEE (reference sequence). The CDR3 has 15 residues. V shed 2 bases and J shed 6 bases, with 16 bases lying between them. CDR3 sequence (DNA): TGTGCCAGCAGCTTCTGGGACGGATACGTTGATACGCAGTATTTT. It yields the protein CASSFWDGYVDTQYF.

This clonotype was detected only a few times. This chain joins TRBV4-2 and TRBJ2-5; D is possibly TRBD1 or TRBD2 (5 bases each). V was pared by 0 bases and J by 5 bases, with 31 bases between. Looked up from germline, CDR1 is LGHNA and CDR2 is YNFKEQ. CDR3 length: 21 residues. In DNA, the CDR3 is TGTGCCAGCAGCCAAGATTTTTTTTACTTGGTCCTGGGGGACCTTAAGGAGACCCAGTACTTC. As protein: CASSQDFFYLVLGDLKETQYF.

This chain connects TRBV4-1 to TRBJ2-7; D unresolved. This CDR3 region has 14 residues. Germline CDR1 is MGHRA and CDR2 is YSYEKL. V was cut by 1 base and J by 0 bases, with 7 bases left in between. The CDR3 loop reads CASSQGTVSYEQYF. In DNA, the CDR3 is TGCGCCAGCAGCCAAGGGACGGTCTCCTACGAGCAGTACTTC.

This sequence joins TRBV20-1 and TRBJ1-4, with 8 bases lining up with TRBD1. V lost 6 bases and J lost 7; bases outside the gene matches: 7. The germline CDR1 and CDR2 sequences are DFQATT and SNEGSKA (reference sequence). The CDR3 covers 13 residues. The CDR3 sequence: CSATTGESEKLFF. The DNA for the CDR3 is TGCAGTGCCACGACAGGGGAAAGTGAAAAACTGTTTTTT.

This clonotype was observed a few times. The chain is built from TRBV20-1 and TRBJ2-1; maybe TRBD1 (5 bases). Germline values: CDR1 DFQATT, CDR2 SNEGSKA (reference sequence). V was cut by 3 bases and J by 6 bases, with 12 bases left in between. The CDR3 is 13 amino acids. The CDR3, as DNA: TGCAGTGCTAGCAGGGCTTCTCCCAATGAGCAGTTCTTC. Translating gives CSASRASPNEQFF.

DNA for the CDR3: TGTGCCAGCAGTCGGGCAGGACCCTACACCTTC. Its translation: CASSRAGPYTF. The chain recombines TRBV7-9 with TRBJ1-2; D is unclear. Trimming took 6 bases from V and 10 from J, leaving 12 bases between them. CDR3 length: 11 amino acids. Germline V gene data show CDR1 as SEHNR and CDR2 as FQNEAQ (reference sequence).

This clonotype appeared a few times. The rearrangement links TRBV12-3 or TRBV12-4 to TRBJ2-4, with D hard to call. The CDR3 contains 14 residues. V was trimmed by 1 base and J by 3 bases, leaving 7 bases between them. The CDR3 loop is CASSLGERKNIQYF. The CDR3 region has the DNA TGTGCCAGCAGTTTAGGGGAACGCAAAAACATTCAGTACTTC.

V is TRBV4-1 and J is TRBJ2-1; 9 nucleotides align to TRBD2. The V gene's germline CDR1 is MGHRA and CDR2 YSYEKL. Trimming at V came to 4 bases and at J to 4 bases, leaving 5 bases not matched to a gene. This CDR3 comprises 15 residues. CDR3: CASSPSGAIYNEQFF. In DNA, the CDR3 is TGCGCCAGCAGCCCTAGCGGGGCGATTTACAATGAGCAGTTCTTC.

This chain uses TRBV20-1 with TRBJ2-1; D uncertain. The V gene's germline CDR1 is DFQATT and CDR2 SNEGSKA (reference sequence). Trimming removed 5 bases from V and 6 bases from J, with 11 bases in between. The CDR3 covers 12 residues. CDR3 coding DNA: TGCAGTGCTCTTATCGGCCTCAATGAGCAGTTCTTC. It specifies CSALIGLNEQFF.

The J gene is TRBJ2-7, the V gene TRBV2; D not resolved. The V gene's germline CDR1 is SNHLY and CDR2 FYNNEI. This CDR3 has 12 residues. V lost 7 bases, J lost 5 bases, and 12 bases lay in between. This chain's CDR3 is CASIRNANEQYF. CDR3 nucleotides: TGTGCCAGCATACGTAACGCGAACGAGCAGTACTTC.

The V and J genes are TRBV4-2 and TRBJ2-5, with D hard to call. V lost 2 bases and J lost 6, with 22 bases in between. The germline V gene has CDR1 LGHNA and CDR2 YNFKEQ. The CDR3 spans 17 residues. CDR3 region: CASSQWVRAGGEKTQYF. CDR3 coding DNA: TGTGCCAGCAGCCAATGGGTCCGGGCTGGTGGTGAGAAGACCCAGTACTTC.

The rearrangement joins TRBV20-1 to TRBJ1-2; the D gene is possibly TRBD1 (6 bases). The ends were cut back, 6 bases at V and 5 bases at J, with 16 bases in the middle. Germline V CDR1 and CDR2: DFQATT, SNEGSKA (reference sequence). This CDR3 region has 13 residues. CDR3 protein: CSAYSDSNYGYTF. DNA for the CDR3: TGCAGTGCCTATTCGGACAGCAATTATGGCTACACCTTC.

This rearrangement joins TRBV11-3 to TRBJ2-3, with 7 nucleotides matching TRBD1. Germline V gene lookup returns CDR1 SGHNT and CDR2 YENEEA. V shed 5 bases and J 6 bases; nucleotides not matched to a gene: 8. The CDR3 length is 14 residues. CDR3: CASSGEGGADTQYF. CDR3 bases: TGTGCCAGCAGCGGCGAAGGGGGCGCGGATACGCAGTATTTT.

This chain connects TRBV4-3 to TRBJ2-7; TRBD2 matches at 7 bases. CDR1 LGHNA and CDR2 YSLEER come from the germline V gene. The CDR3 loop spans 15 amino acids. With 4 bases clipped from V and 1 base from J, the junction kept 7 bases outside the gene matches. The CDR3 loop reads CASSLGRVGSYEQYF. Written as DNA, the CDR3 is TGCGCCAGCAGCCTGGGGAGGGTAGGTTCCTACGAGCAGTACTTC.

The chain combines TRBV6-2 or TRBV6-3 with TRBJ2-7; TRBD1 matches 12 bases. The J call is in doubt because the DNA end fits TRBJ2-5 better. CDR3 length equals 17 residues. The V gene's germline CDR1 is MNHEY and CDR2 SVGEGT. The CDR3 nucleotides are TGTGCCAGCAGTTACGGATCCGGGACAGGGGGCGTCGAGACCCAGTACTTC. It specifies CASSYGSGTGGVETQYF.

The rearrangement joins TRBV2 to TRBJ1-2; D unclear. V was clipped by 6 bases and J by 8 bases, with 13 bases between them. Germline loops: CDR1 SNHLY, CDR2 FYNNEI. The CDR3 totals 12 residues. CDR3 DNA: TGTGCCAGCAGGAGTCAGACTGGCGGCTACACCTTC. It translates to CASRSQTGGYTF.

This clonotype was observed a handful of times. This sequence joins TRBV27 and TRBJ2-1, with D unclear. Germline V gene data show CDR1 as MNHEY and CDR2 as SMNVEV (reference sequence). CDR3 length: 14 amino acids. V gave up 0 bases and J gave up 7 bases, with 10 bases separating them. The CDR3 is CASSLSTLRNEQFF. The CDR3 DNA is TGTGCCAGCAGTTTATCGACCCTGAGGAATGAGCAGTTCTTC.